The sequence of this T cell receptor beta chain was determined in a study of T cells in women clearing cervical HPV infection. Study at large: Cases: HPV16-related CIN3 or worse on histology, a couple of invasive cancers. With HLA typing for only a few women, HLA confounding remains possible. Case blood was drawn when the lesion was first found; control blood after infection became undetectable.

Some clones are missing from TCRdb's copy, which holds only in-frame ones; the method was immunoSEQ multiplex PCR. The sample includes tens of thousands of clones. Whole-study findings and limits: Repertoire richness, not evenness, was significantly elevated in CIN3+ cases versus controls.

CDR3 length: 15 residues. From germline, CDR1 is KGHSH and CDR2 LQKENI. About this clone itself: Its antigen is currently unknown. The CDR3 goes on 3 residues after the read ends, and that part is filled in from the germline J gene.

This clonotype was obtained from a woman between 18 and 69 years old with a cervical HPV16 infection that either progressed to CIN3+ or cleared (not recorded which). The sample comprised blood buffy coat. This sequence joins TRBV18 and TRBJ2-2, with 11 positions matching TRBD1. CDR3 amino acids: CASSAGTGGNEKLFF. The covered CDR3 bases are TGTGCCAGCTCAGCCGGGACAGGGGGAAATGAAAAG.